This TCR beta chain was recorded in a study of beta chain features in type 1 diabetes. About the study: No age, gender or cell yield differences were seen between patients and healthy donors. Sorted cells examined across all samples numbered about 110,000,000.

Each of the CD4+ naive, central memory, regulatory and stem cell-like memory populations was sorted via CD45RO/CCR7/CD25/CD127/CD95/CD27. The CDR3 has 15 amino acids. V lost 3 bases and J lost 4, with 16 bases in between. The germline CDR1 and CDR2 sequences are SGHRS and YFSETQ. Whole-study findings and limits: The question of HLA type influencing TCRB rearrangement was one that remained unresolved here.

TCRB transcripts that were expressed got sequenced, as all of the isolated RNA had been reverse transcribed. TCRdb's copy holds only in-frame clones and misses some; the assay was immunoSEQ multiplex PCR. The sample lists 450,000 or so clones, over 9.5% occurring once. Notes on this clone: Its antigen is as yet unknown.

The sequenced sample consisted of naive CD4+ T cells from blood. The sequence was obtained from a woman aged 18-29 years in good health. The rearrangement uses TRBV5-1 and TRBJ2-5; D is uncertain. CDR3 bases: TGCGCCAGCAGCTCGCTTTCCGTCCTGGGAGAGACCCAGTACTTC. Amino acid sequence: CASSSLSVLGETQYF.